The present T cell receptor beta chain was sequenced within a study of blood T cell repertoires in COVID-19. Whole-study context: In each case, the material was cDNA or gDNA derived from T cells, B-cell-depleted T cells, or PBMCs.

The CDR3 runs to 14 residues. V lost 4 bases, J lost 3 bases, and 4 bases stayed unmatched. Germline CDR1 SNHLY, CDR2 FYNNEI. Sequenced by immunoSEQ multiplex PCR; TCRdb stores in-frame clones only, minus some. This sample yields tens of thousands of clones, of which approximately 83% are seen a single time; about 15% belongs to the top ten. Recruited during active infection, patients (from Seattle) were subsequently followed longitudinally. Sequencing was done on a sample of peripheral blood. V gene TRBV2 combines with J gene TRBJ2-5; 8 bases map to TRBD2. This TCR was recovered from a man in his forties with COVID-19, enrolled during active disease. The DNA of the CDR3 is TGTGCCAGCAGTGGGGGACTAGTCAAAGAGACCCAGTACTTC. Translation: CASSGGLVKETQYF.